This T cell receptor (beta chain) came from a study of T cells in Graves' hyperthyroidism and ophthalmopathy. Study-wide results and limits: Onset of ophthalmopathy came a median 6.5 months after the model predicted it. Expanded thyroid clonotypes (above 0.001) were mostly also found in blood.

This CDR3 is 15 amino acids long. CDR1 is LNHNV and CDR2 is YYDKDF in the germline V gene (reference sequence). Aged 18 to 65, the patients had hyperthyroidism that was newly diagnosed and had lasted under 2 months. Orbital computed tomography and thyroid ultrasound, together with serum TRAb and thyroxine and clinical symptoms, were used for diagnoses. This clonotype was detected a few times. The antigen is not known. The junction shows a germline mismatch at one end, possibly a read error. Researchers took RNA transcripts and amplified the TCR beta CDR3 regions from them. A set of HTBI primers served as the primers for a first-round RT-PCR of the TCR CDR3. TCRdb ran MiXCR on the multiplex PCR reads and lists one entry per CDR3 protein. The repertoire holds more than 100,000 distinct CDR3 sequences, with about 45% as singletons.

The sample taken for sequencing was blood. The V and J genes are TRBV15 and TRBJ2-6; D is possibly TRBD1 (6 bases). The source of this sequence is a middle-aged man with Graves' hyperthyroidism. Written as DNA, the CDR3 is TGTGCCAGCAGCAGGGACATCTCTGGGGCCAACGTCCTGACTTTC. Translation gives CASSRDISGANVLTF.